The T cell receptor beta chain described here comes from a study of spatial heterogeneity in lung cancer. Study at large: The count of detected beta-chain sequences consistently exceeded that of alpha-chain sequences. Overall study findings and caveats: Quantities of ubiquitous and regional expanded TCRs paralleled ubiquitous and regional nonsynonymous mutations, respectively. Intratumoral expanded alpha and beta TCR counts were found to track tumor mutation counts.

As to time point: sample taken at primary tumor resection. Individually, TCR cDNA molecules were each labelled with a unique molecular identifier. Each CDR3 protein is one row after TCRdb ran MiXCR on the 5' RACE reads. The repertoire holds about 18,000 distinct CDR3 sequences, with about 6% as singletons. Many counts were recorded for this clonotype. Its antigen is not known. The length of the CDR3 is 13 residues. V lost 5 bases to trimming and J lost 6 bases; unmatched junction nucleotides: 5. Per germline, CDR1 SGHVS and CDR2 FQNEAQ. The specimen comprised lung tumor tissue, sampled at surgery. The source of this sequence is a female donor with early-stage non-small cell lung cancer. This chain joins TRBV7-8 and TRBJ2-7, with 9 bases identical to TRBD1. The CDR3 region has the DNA TGTGCCAGCAGCCCGGACAGGGGAGGCGAGCAGTACTTC. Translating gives CASSPDRGGEQYF.